One sample yielded the 30 T cell receptor beta chains listed below, sequenced in a study of neurological immune-mediated disorders. From the 5' RACE reads, TCRdb called clonotypes with MiXCR, one entry per CDR3 protein. The sample has tens of thousands of distinct CDR3 sequences; roughly 15% are singletons. Sequencing input: CD4+ T cells from blood. These receptors came from a woman aged 60-75 years with HTLV-1-associated myelopathy (HAM/TSP).

This clonotype was seen ten or more times. The genes are TRBV29-1 and TRBJ1-5; weak D call: TRBD1 (5 bases). CDR1 is SQVTM and CDR2 is ANQGSEA in the germline V gene. This CDR3 region has 13 residues. Between the trimmed V and J ends, which lost 6 bases and 5 bases, there was a span of 14 bases. CDR3 sequence (DNA): TGCAGCGTGGGGGGGGGGAGGTATCAGCCCCAGCATTTT. Its protein product is CSVGGGRYQPQHF. Filled out from reference TRBV29-1 and TRBJ1-5, the complete variable domain reads SAVISQKPSRDICQRGTSLTIQCQVDSQVTMMFWYRQQPGQSLTLIATANQGSEATYESGFVIDKFPISRPNLTFSTLTVSNMSPEDSSIYLCSVGGGRYQPQHFGDGTRLSIL.

This clonotype has at least ten counts. The rearrangement uses TRBV12-3 or TRBV12-4 and TRBJ2-3; perhaps D is TRBD1 or TRBD2 (5 bases each). The germline V and J ends were trimmed by 4 bases and 6 bases, with 14 bases remaining between them. CDR3 length: 14 amino acids. The CDR3 bases are TGTGCCAGCAGTTCCGGGACCCCTCCGGATACGCAGTATTTT. It codes for CASSSGTPPDTQYF.

This clonotype was counted at least ten times. CDR3 DNA sequence: TGCGCCAGCAGCCAAGTCCCAGACATTGGTGCCGGGGAGCTGTTTTTT. Its translation: CASSQVPDIGAGELFF. The chain joins TRBV4-1 to TRBJ2-2; no definite D call. The CDR3 has 16 amino acids. Trimming removed 1 base from V and 6 bases from J, with 15 bases in between. Germline CDR1 reads MGHRA; CDR2 reads YSYEKL.

J is TRBJ2-5 and V is TRBV29-1; TRBD2 agrees at 8 bases. The length of the CDR3 is 14 residues. V was clipped by 2 bases and J by 2 bases; unmatched bases: 4. Germline assignment: CDR1 SQVTM and CDR2 ANQGSEA. The DNA of the CDR3 is TGCAGCGTTGAAAAATCGGGGGGGCAAGAGACCCAGTACTTC. Its translation: CSVEKSGGQETQYF.

This clonotype was detected many times. The chain has TRBV9 and TRBJ1-3, with D possibly matching TRBD1 (6 bases). Germline V gives CDR1 SGDLS, CDR2 YYNGEE. The CDR3 totals 16 residues. V shed 4 bases and J shed 4 bases, with 18 bases lying between them. CDR3 amino acids: CASSPSPRGRGNTIYF. CDR3 coding DNA: TGTGCCAGCAGCCCCTCTCCCAGGGGAAGAGGAAACACCATATATTTT.

This clonotype is labeled medium-sized. V is TRBV20-1 and J is TRBJ1-1; D is unresolved. The length of the CDR3 is 13 residues. Germline CDR1 is DFQATT and CDR2 is SNEGSKA (reference sequence). V lost 5 bases, J lost 1 base, and 11 bases lay in between. The CDR3 protein is CSALTWGNTEAFF. CDR3 sequence (DNA): TGCAGTGCTCTGACTTGGGGGAACACTGAAGCTTTCTTT.

This clonotype occurred many times. J is TRBJ1-2 and V is TRBV20-1; no firm D call. The CDR3 is made up of 13 amino acids. The V gene lost 5 bases and the J gene lost 7 bases, with 17 bases spanning the gap. Germline V CDR1 and CDR2: DFQATT, SNEGSKA (reference sequence). The CDR3 nucleotides are TGCAGTGCTCCCTTTGCGGAGACGGGTGGCTACACCTTC. Encoded protein: CSAPFAETGGYTF.

This clonotype has ten or more counts. This chain joins TRBV6-6 and TRBJ2-7, with D perhaps given as TRBD1 or TRBD2 (6 bases each). CDR1 and CDR2 from the germline V gene are MNHNY and SVGAGI (reference sequence). The CDR3 is made up of 17 amino acids. With 7 bases removed from V and 1 base from J, the gap between germline ends came to 23 bases. The CDR3 loop is CASTLGAGRGWSYEQYF. CDR3 bases: TGTGCCAGCACGTTGGGGGCGGGAAGGGGATGGTCCTACGAGCAGTACTTC.

The gene calls are TRBV5-1 and TRBJ2-1, with 9 bases aligning to TRBD1. The CDR3 spans 15 residues. Germline values: CDR1 SGHRS, CDR2 YFSETQ. V was clipped by 6 bases and J by 8 bases; unmatched bases: 12. The DNA for the CDR3 is TGCGCCAGCACCCCCCGGGACAGGGTTTTGTATGAGCAGTTCTTC. It is translated as CASTPRDRVLYEQFF.

Many counts were recorded for this clonotype. V is TRBV7-9 and J is TRBJ1-1; no reliable D call. Trimming pared 4 bases from V and 5 bases from J, leaving 8 bases between. The CDR3 runs to 12 residues. CDR1 and CDR2 (germline): SEHNR, FQNEAQ (reference sequence). The CDR3 nucleotides read TGTGCCAGCAGCTCGGATTGGACTGAAGCTTTCTTT. Protein product: CASSSDWTEAFF.

This clonotype was counted many times. The rearrangement links TRBV20-1 to TRBJ2-1; 10 bases match TRBD2. The CDR3 contains 14 residues. The V gene's germline CDR1 is DFQATT and CDR2 SNEGSKA (reference sequence). V lost 0 bases to trimming and J lost 8 bases; unmatched junction nucleotides: 4. As DNA, the CDR3 is TGCAGTGCTAGAGAGTGGAGCGGGGGGGATGAGCAGTTCTTC. It yields the protein CSAREWSGGDEQFF.

Many counts were recorded for this clonotype. The rearrangement joins TRBV29-1 to TRBJ2-1; D unresolved. Trimming took 4 bases from V and 6 from J, leaving 10 bases between them. The CDR3 covers 12 residues. The germline V gene encodes CDR1 SQVTM and CDR2 ANQGSEA. The CDR3 loop reads CSVGSRLNEQFF. For the CDR3, the DNA is TGCAGCGTTGGGTCTAGACTCAATGAGCAGTTCTTC.

This clonotype was seen at least ten times. V and J are TRBV5-1 and TRBJ1-2, with TRBD1 matching 7 bases. After removal of 0 bases from V and 7 bases from J, the junction contained 6 bases not matched to a gene. Germline values: CDR1 SGHRS, CDR2 YFSETQ. This CDR3 comprises 14 residues. DNA of the CDR3: TGCGCCAGCAGCTTGGCTGGAGGGGGCAGTGGCTACACCTTC. It yields the protein CASSLAGGGSGYTF.

This clonotype occurred many times. The chain joins TRBV5-1 to TRBJ2-7, with D perhaps TRBD1 (7 bases). CDR3 length: 16 residues. Germline V gives CDR1 SGHRS, CDR2 YFSETQ. Trimming stripped 0 bases from V and 4 bases from J, with 17 bases between. The DNA of the CDR3 is TGCGCCAGCAGCTTGGTCGGCGGGACAGCCTTTTACGAGCAGTACTTC. This gives the protein CASSLVGGTAFYEQYF.

This clonotype was detected ten times or more. The chain couples TRBV6-5 to TRBJ2-4; 7 bases agree with TRBD2. The CDR3 is 12 amino acids. Germline values: CDR1 MNHEY, CDR2 SVGAGI. J was trimmed by 12 bases and V by 4 bases; bases with no gene match: 6. CDR3 bases: TGTGCCAGCAGTTCCGGGGGGTCGCCTCAGTACTTC. This translates into CASSSGGSPQYF.

This clonotype was seen at least ten times. The V gene is TRBV20-1, the J gene TRBJ1-1, with a possible D match to TRBD1 (6 bases). V was clipped by 0 bases and J by 6 bases, with 17 bases between them. The CDR3 is made up of 15 amino acids. Germline loops: CDR1 DFQATT, CDR2 SNEGSKA (reference sequence). In DNA form, the CDR3 reads TGCAGTGCTAGAGATCGAATCAGGGGCATGTCTGAAGCTTTCTTT. Amino acids: CSARDRIRGMSEAFF.

As regards this clonotype: A read error may explain this, as a much larger clone is one base away. The chain couples TRBV11-2 to TRBJ2-7, with D possibly called TRBD1 or TRBD2 (6 bases each). Trimming took off 0 bases at V and 6 bases at J, with 21 bases between the two ends. The CDR3 extends over 17 amino acids. The V gene's germline CDR1 is SGHAT and CDR2 FQNNGV. The CDR3 nucleotides are TGTGCCAGCAGCTTAGATCTTGTCATGGGGGGCCTCGGCGAGCAGTACTTC. This sequence encodes CASSLDLVMGGLGEQYF.

This clonotype came up many times. The chain is built from TRBV20-1 and TRBJ1-1, with 7 bases that match TRBD1. Per germline, CDR1 DFQATT and CDR2 SNEGSKA (reference sequence). The CDR3 has 14 residues. The V segment lost 1 base and the J segment 1 base; nucleotides outside the gene matches: 3. The CDR3 protein is CSARVQGSNTEAFF. The CDR3 DNA sequence: TGCAGTGCTAGAGTACAGGGGTCGAACACTGAAGCTTTCTTT.

This clonotype occurred many times. The J gene is TRBJ1-5, the V gene TRBV5-1; 8 bases map to TRBD1. The CDR3 covers 17 residues. Germline V gives CDR1 SGHRS, CDR2 YFSETQ. The V gene end was trimmed by 0 bases and the J gene end by 4 bases; junction bases not matched to a gene: 9. CDR3 coding DNA: TGCGCCAGCAGCTTGGGTTCGGCAGGGGGCTTGAATCAGCCCCAGCATTTT. Protein product: CASSLGSAGGLNQPQHF. The full variable domain, with the rest looked up from reference TRBV5-1 and TRBJ1-5, is KAGVTQTPRYLIKTRGQQVTLSCSPISGHRSVSWYQQTPGQGLQFLFEYFSETQRNKGNFPGRFSGRQFSNSRSEMNVSTLELGDSALYLCASSLGSAGGLNQPQHFGDGTRLSIL.

This clonotype occurred many times. V and J are TRBV4-1 and TRBJ1-6; no definite D call. V lost 5 bases to trimming and J lost 8 bases, with 7 bases between them. Germline loops: CDR1 MGHRA, CDR2 YSYEKL. The CDR3 extends over 12 amino acids. CDR3 DNA sequence: TGCGCCAGCAGCTTAGGGTATTCACCCCTCCACTTT. Translated, it gives CASSLGYSPLHF.

This clonotype was recorded at least ten times. Germline is not matched at one junction end, which may reflect a read error. This rearrangement joins TRBV12-3 or TRBV12-4 to TRBJ2-7; D is possibly TRBD1 or TRBD2 (5 bases each). The CDR3 has 17 amino acids. The CDR3 loop is CASTTIRWGGSSSEQYF. The CDR3 DNA reads TGTGCCAGCACCACTATCCGGTGGGGCGGGTCCTCCTCCGAGCAGTACTTC.

This clonotype was seen at least ten times. The chain links TRBV18 to TRBJ1-3; a possible D gene is TRBD1 (5 bases). Germline assignment: CDR1 KGHSH and CDR2 LQKENI. The V and J ends lost 5 bases and 2 bases respectively, with 22 bases between them. This CDR3 contains 18 residues. DNA of the CDR3: TGTGCCAGCTCATCGACAGTCCTCGTGGGTGGAGCTGGAAACACCATATATTTT. Residues: CASSSTVLVGGAGNTIYF.

There are many counts of this clonotype. The chain combines TRBV20-1 with TRBJ2-3; 11 positions agree with TRBD1. The germline CDR1 and CDR2 sequences are DFQATT and SNEGSKA (reference sequence). The CDR3 sequence is 15 residues long. V was clipped by 4 bases and J by 2 bases; unmatched bases: 5. Here the CDR3 DNA reads TGCAGTGCTACCTCGGGACAGGGGGTCACAGATACGCAGTATTTT. This translates into CSATSGQGVTDTQYF.

This clonotype was seen many times. The chain is built from TRBV19 and TRBJ2-5, with 7 bases fitting TRBD1. The CDR3 is made up of 14 amino acids. In germline, CDR1 is LNHDA, CDR2 SQIVND (reference sequence). The trim removed 6 bases at V and 5 bases at J, leaving 9 bases unmatched. In DNA, the CDR3 is TGTGCCAGTAGGACACAGGGGTCGGTGGAGACCCAGTACTTC. This gives the protein CASRTQGSVETQYF.

This clonotype was seen ten or more times. The chain recombines TRBV20-1 with TRBJ2-3, with 10 bases fitting TRBD1. The V segment lost 2 bases and the J segment 4 bases; nucleotides outside the gene matches: 6. Germline CDR1 and CDR2: DFQATT and SNEGSKA (reference sequence). CDR3 length: 15 amino acids. The CDR3 sequence is CSARTGTGAADTQYF. In DNA form, the CDR3 reads TGCAGTGCTAGAACCGGGACAGGGGCCGCAGATACGCAGTATTTT.

This clonotype appeared many times. V and J are TRBV21-1 and TRBJ2-1; the table calls TRBD1, which could not be checked here. TRBV21-1 is deemed a pseudogene. CDR3 length: 13 amino acids. The CDR3 loop is CASIKYAGTTQFF. The CDR3 nucleotides are TGTGCCAGCATCAAATACGCCGGGACAACCCAGTTCTTC.

This clonotype has ten or more counts. The chain joins TRBV3-1 to TRBJ1-2, with D possibly TRBD1 on 6 matching bases. Germline V gene lookup returns CDR1 LGHDT and CDR2 YNNKEL (reference sequence). This CDR3 spans 14 amino acids. With 6 bases removed from V and 1 base from J, the gap between germline ends came to 12 bases. In nucleotides, the CDR3 is TGTGCCAGCAGACCCTCAGGGGATAACTATGGCTACACCTTC. It yields the protein CASRPSGDNYGYTF.

The rearrangement links TRBV5-6 to TRBJ1-5, with D perhaps TRBD1 (6 bases). The CDR3 loop spans 16 amino acids. Per the germline V gene, CDR1 is SGHDT and CDR2 is YYEEEE. V shed 6 bases and J shed 1 base, with 17 bases lying between them. Here the CDR3 reads CASTVDTGSSNQPQHF. The CDR3 nucleotides read TGTGCCAGCACCGTCGATACAGGGTCGAGCAATCAGCCCCAGCATTTT.

This clonotype was detected only a few times. The V and J genes are TRBV9 and TRBJ1-3; no definite D call. The V end was cut by 3 bases, the J end by 3 bases, with 7 bases between. Germline V gene lookup returns CDR1 SGDLS and CDR2 YYNGEE. The CDR3 sequence is 13 residues long. CDR3 bases: TGTGCCAGCAGCGCCGAGGGTGGAAACACCATATATTTT. This translates into CASSAEGGNTIYF.

This clonotype has ten or more counts. The V and J genes are TRBV20-1 and TRBJ1-1; D is perhaps TRBD1 (6 bases). Trimming took off 5 bases at V and 2 bases at J, with 12 bases between the two ends. The CDR3 covers 13 residues. Germline V gene sequence: CDR1 DFQATT, CDR2 SNEGSKA (reference sequence). CDR3: CSAPRTDNTEAFF. CDR3 nucleotides: TGCAGTGCTCCCAGGACAGACAACACTGAAGCTTTCTTT.